These 25 T cell receptor beta chains were sequenced from one sample in a study of molecular identifiers for immune sequencing clone quantification. One entry per CDR3 protein results from TCRdb running MiXCR on the PCR reads. The sample consists of more than 550,000 distinct CDR3 sequences, less than 30% of them appearing once. Sequencing used naive CD8+ T cells from blood, with Jurkat cell RNA spiked in. Subset denoted: FACS-sorted CD8+CD4-CCR7+CD45RA+ naive T cells. These receptors all stem from a human donor in good health. Some libraries in this study had Jurkat cell RNA spiked in.

This clonotype came up a few times. The gene calls are TRBV30 and TRBJ2-1; 8 bases map to TRBD2. This CDR3 spans 19 amino acids. V lost 1 base, J lost 8 bases, and 22 bases stayed unmatched. Germline V CDR1 and CDR2: GTSNPN, SVGIG (reference sequence). Here the CDR3 DNA reads TGTGCCTGGAGTGCCCTTCAGTTTGGAACTAGCGGTACTTACGATGAGCAGTTCTTC. Amino acid sequence: CAWSALQFGTSGTYDEQFF.

This clonotype has more than one count but fewer than ten. At one end the junction does not follow the germline gene, possibly because of a read error. The gene calls are TRBV5-3 and TRBJ2-2; 8 nucleotides line up with TRBD1. TRBV5-3 is filed as an ORF, its function uncertain. The CDR3 consists of 15 residues. The CDR3 DNA reads as TGTGCCAGCAGCTTCGGGACAGGGAACACCGGGGAGCTGTTTTTT. Its translation: CASSFGTGNTGELFF.

This clonotype was seen many times. The chain uses TRBV19 and TRBJ2-5; D not resolved. The CDR3 has 13 residues. V was cut by 3 bases and J by 7 bases, with 12 bases left in between. Germline V gene sequence: CDR1 LNHDA, CDR2 SQIVND (reference sequence). CDR3 in amino acids: CASSIQHVGTQYF. In DNA, the CDR3 is TGTGCCAGTAGTATCCAGCATGTAGGGACCCAGTACTTC.

This sequence joins TRBV11-2 and TRBJ2-3, with 9 bases matching TRBD2. This CDR3 is 17 amino acids long. V shed 5 bases, J shed 11 bases, and the junction held 20 bases outside the gene matches. Germline CDR1 and CDR2: SGHAT and FQNNGV. CDR3 nucleotides: TGTGCCAGCAGCCGGCGGACTAGCGAAGCCCTGGGCTTAAAGCAGTATTTT. It is translated as CASSRRTSEALGLKQYF.

This clonotype was detected many times. The J gene is TRBJ2-6, the V gene TRBV19; D not resolved. Trimming left V 5 bases short and J 2 bases short, with 4 bases between. The CDR3 is 13 residues long. Looked up from germline, CDR1 is LNHDA and CDR2 is SQIVND (reference sequence). Here the CDR3 DNA reads TGTGCCAGTAGTGTTGCTGGGGCCAACGTCCTGACTTTC. Protein product: CASSVAGANVLTF. Full variable domain (outside the CDR3, taken from reference TRBV19 and TRBJ2-6): DGGITQSPKYLFRKEGQNVTLSCEQNLNHDAMYWYRQDPGQGLRLIYYSQIVNDFQKGDIAEGYSVSREKKESFPLTVTSAQKNPTAFYLCASSVAGANVLTFGAGSRLTVL.

As to this clonotype: It may be a read error: a sequence one base away is much more abundant. CDR3 protein: CASSEYNDLYEQYF. In DNA, the CDR3 is TGTGCCAGCAGTGAATATAACGACCTCTACGAGCAGTACTTC. This rearrangement joins TRBV25-1 to TRBJ2-7; D is ambiguous. Germline V gene sequence: CDR1 MGHDK, CDR2 SYGVNS. Deletions cut 0 bases from V and 3 bases from J, with 9 bases between. This CDR3 contains 14 residues.

Note on this clonotype: Since a much larger clone is just one base distant, this may be a read error. The rearrangement joins TRBV7-9 to TRBJ1-1, with D possibly matching TRBD1 (5 bases). The CDR3 runs 17 residues. V was cut by 4 bases and J by 4 bases, with 22 bases left in between. Germline V gene lookup returns CDR1 SEHNR and CDR2 FQNEAQ (reference sequence). CDR3 sequence reads: CASSSLQSTGRVTEAFF. CDR3 DNA: TGTGCCAGCAGCTCCCTCCAATCGACGGGCAGGGTCACTGAAGCTTTCTTT.

V gene TRBV20-1 combines with J gene TRBJ2-1, with TRBD2 matching over 9 bases. The V gene end was trimmed by 4 bases and the J gene end by 2 bases; junction bases not matched to a gene: 3. The CDR3 has 14 amino acids. Germline loops: CDR1 DFQATT, CDR2 SNEGSKA (reference sequence). The CDR3 sequence is CSAKGGRAYNEQFF. The DNA of the CDR3 is TGCAGTGCTAAGGGCGGGAGGGCCTACAATGAGCAGTTCTTC.

This clonotype came up many times. The chain employs TRBV6-2 or TRBV6-3 and TRBJ2-2, with a tentative D call TRBD2 (5 bases). Trimming removed 0 bases from V and 1 base from J, with 12 bases in between. The germline V gene has CDR1 MNHEY and CDR2 SVGEGT. CDR3 length: 17 residues. The CDR3 loop reads CASSYSLVALNTGELFF. CDR3 nucleotides: TGTGCCAGCAGTTACTCTCTGGTAGCGCTGAACACCGGGGAGCTGTTTTTT.

J is TRBJ2-7 and V is TRBV10-3; D is undetermined. The CDR3 extends over 14 amino acids. V dropped 9 bases and J dropped 5 bases, with 20 bases sitting between them. The germline V gene encodes CDR1 ENHRY and CDR2 SYGVKD. The CDR3, as DNA: TGTGCCATATCGTGGCAGTTGCAAACCAACGAGCAGTACTTC. Its protein product is CAISWQLQTNEQYF.

Points on this clonotype: A much bigger clone sits one base away, suggesting this may be a read error. V and J are TRBV28 and TRBJ2-5; TRBD1 matches at 10 bases. The CDR3 spans 15 residues. V trimming: 5 bases; J trimming: 2 bases; junction bases outside the gene matches: 5. The germline V gene encodes CDR1 MDHEN and CDR2 SYDVKM. The CDR3 nucleotides read TGTGCCAGCAGTCTCCGGGACAGGGGACAAGAGACCCAGTACTTC. Protein sequence: CASSLRDRGQETQYF.

This clonotype has ten or more counts. V and J are TRBV4-1 and TRBJ1-5, with D unclear. Trimming pared 0 bases from V and 2 bases from J, leaving 14 bases between. The CDR3 totals 17 residues. Germline lookup yields CDR1 MGHRA and CDR2 YSYEKL. CDR3 in DNA: TGCGCCAGCAGCCAAGATGAGACGGGGATTGGCAATCAGCCCCAGCATTTT. Translation: CASSQDETGIGNQPQHF.

A few counts support this clonotype. The chain recombines TRBV3-1 with TRBJ2-1; 8 bases align to TRBD1. This CDR3 region has 15 residues. Germline V CDR1 and CDR2: LGHDT, YNNKEL (reference sequence). Unmatched junction bases numbered 6, after V lost 0 bases and J lost 8 bases. The CDR3 bases are TGTGCCAGCAGCCAAGACCACAGGGGGACCGATGAGCAGTTCTTC. This gives the protein CASSQDHRGTDEQFF.

Ten or more counts support this clonotype. The chain carries TRBV5-1 and TRBJ2-3; D unresolved. The germline V gene has CDR1 SGHRS and CDR2 YFSETQ. The V end was cut by 4 bases, the J end by 3 bases, with 9 bases between. The CDR3 contains 13 residues. CDR3 in amino acids: CASSQVGTDTQYF. CDR3 sequence (DNA): TGCGCCAGCAGCCAGGTCGGGACAGATACGCAGTATTTT.

The chain is built from TRBV6-5 and TRBJ1-2; the D is unclear. Germline values: CDR1 MNHEY, CDR2 SVGAGI. The CDR3 contains 13 residues. The V end lost 6 bases, the J end lost 4 bases, and 12 bases lay between the germline ends. CDR3 region: CASREGITYGYTF. The CDR3 nucleotides read TGTGCCAGCAGAGAAGGGATTACCTATGGCTACACCTTC.

This chain connects TRBV9 to TRBJ1-2, with 12 nucleotides matching TRBD1. J was trimmed by 3 bases and V by 2 bases; bases with no gene match: 2. This CDR3 spans 15 amino acids. The germline V gene encodes CDR1 SGDLS and CDR2 YYNGEE. The CDR3 is CASSVGTGGDYGYTF. The CDR3 bases are TGTGCCAGCAGCGTTGGGACAGGGGGCGACTATGGCTACACCTTC.

V usage is TRBV7-8 and J usage is TRBJ1-2; no reliable D call. V was clipped by 6 bases and J by 4 bases, with 15 bases between them. CDR3 length: 14 amino acids. Per germline, CDR1 SGHVS and CDR2 FQNEAQ. The CDR3 DNA reads as TGTGCCAGCAGACTGGACCCCAGTGGCTATGGCTACACCTTC. Translation gives CASRLDPSGYGYTF. The full variable domain, completed using reference TRBV7-8 and TRBJ1-2, is GAGVSQSPRYKVAKRGQDVALRCDPISGHVSLFWYQQALGQGPEFLTYFQNEAQLDKSGLPSDRFFAERPEGSVSTLKIQRTQQEDSAVYLCASRLDPSGYGYTFGSGTRLTVV.

In regard to this clonotype: A read error may account for a junction end that differs from germline. The chain recombines TRBV29-1 with TRBJ2-7; TRBD2 agrees at 7 bases. CDR3 length equals 15 residues. Per the germline V gene, CDR1 is SQVTM and CDR2 is ANQGSEA. The CDR3 loop is CSVVGLGEGPYEQHF. CDR3 in DNA: TGCAGCGTTGTGGGGCTCGGGGAGGGCCCCTACGAGCAGCACTTC.

V usage is TRBV13 and J usage is TRBJ1-6; D possibly corresponds to TRBD1 (5 bases). Germline V gene data show CDR1 as PRHDT and CDR2 as FYEKMQ (reference sequence). The CDR3 has 14 residues. V was clipped by 0 bases and J by 14 bases, with 14 bases between them. The CDR3 region has the DNA TGTGCCAGCAGCTTAGGAGACAGTGGCGATTCCCTCCACTTT. Translating gives CASSLGDSGDSLHF.

This clonotype was picked up many times. The rearrangement uses TRBV5-1 and TRBJ2-2; 8 nucleotides match TRBD1. CDR1 and CDR2 (germline): SGHRS, YFSETQ. The CDR3 totals 14 residues. V trimming: 4 bases; J trimming: 8 bases; junction bases outside the gene matches: 7. The CDR3 sequence: CASSRDRLTGELFF. The CDR3 DNA is TGCGCCAGCAGCCGGGACAGGCTTACTGGGGAGCTGTTTTTT.

The chain employs TRBV3-1 and TRBJ2-5; no clear D gene. Between the trimmed V and J ends, which lost 0 bases and 5 bases, there was a span of 13 bases. Looked up from germline, CDR1 is LGHDT and CDR2 is YNNKEL (reference sequence). The CDR3 sequence is 15 residues long. CDR3 loop: CASSQEDRDGETQYF. The CDR3, as DNA: TGTGCCAGCAGCCAAGAAGACCGAGACGGTGAGACCCAGTACTTC.

This clonotype was picked up many times. This chain joins TRBV20-1 and TRBJ2-7; the D is unclear. Trimming took off 1 base at V and 0 bases at J, with 1 base between the two ends. This CDR3 is 11 amino acids long. From germline, CDR1 is DFQATT and CDR2 SNEGSKA (reference sequence). CDR3 residues: CSARASYEQYF. The CDR3 DNA sequence: TGCAGTGCTAGAGCCTCCTACGAGCAGTACTTC.

Comments on this clonotype: A much more abundant neighbour one base away suggests this may be a read error. The chain has TRBV2 and TRBJ2-2; possible D gene TRBD2, 5 bases. The CDR3 has 14 residues. Looked up from germline, CDR1 is SNHLY and CDR2 is FYNNEI. The chain's CDR3 is CASTGDSGFGVLFF. The CDR3 DNA reads as TGTGCCAGCACCGGGGATAGTGGGTTCGGGGTGCTGTTTTTT.

The sample holds many counts of this clonotype. The CDR3 coding sequence is TGTGCCAGCAGTACCCCGGACAGGGACAGGCCCTACGAGCAGTACTTC. This translates into CASSTPDRDRPYEQYF. This chain connects TRBV6-6 to TRBJ2-7; 8 nucleotides match TRBD1. In germline, CDR1 is MNHNY, CDR2 SVGAGI (reference sequence). The CDR3 extends over 16 amino acids. Germline trimming cut 5 bases from V and 2 bases from J; bases unmatched to any gene: 11.

This chain links TRBV4-1 with TRBJ2-1, with 7 positions matching TRBD2. V lost 1 base, J lost 4 bases, and 7 bases stayed unmatched. This CDR3 has 16 residues. Per germline, CDR1 MGHRA and CDR2 YSYEKL. CDR3 bases: TGCGCCAGCAGCCAAGTCTTGCGGGAGTCTTACAATGAGCAGTTCTTC. Translation gives CASSQVLRESYNEQFF.